What follows are 21 T cell receptor beta chains derived from one specimen sequenced in a study of OX40 agonist ivuxolimab in advanced cancers. The protocol used for the library was the immunoSEQ multiplex PCR assay. Entries here come from immuneACCESS through TCRdb and include only in-frame sequences with V and J called. Some clones fail to appear in such tables; in the studies checked, an unresolved V gene covers under half of the shortfall, and the cause of the remainder is unknown. Recorded for this sample are more than 80,000 clones; about 90% of them occurred a single time. The ten top clones hold 1.5% to 2% of the sample. Here the sequenced sample was CD4+ or CD8+ T cells sorted from blood, taken in a trial of the OX40 agonist ivuxolimab. Receptor source: an adult with an advanced solid tumor such as melanoma, head and neck, liver or kidney cancer.

The chain joins TRBV7-2 to TRBJ2-7, with D possibly being TRBD1 (5 bases). Trimming shortened V by 5 bases and J by 0 bases, and 14 bases separated the two germline ends. The CDR3 extends over 15 amino acids. Germline CDR1 reads SGHTA; CDR2 reads FQGNSA. CDR3 residues: CASSPRAATSYEQYF. In nucleotides, the CDR3 is TGTGCCAGCAGCCCCAGGGCGGCCACCTCCTACGAGCAGTACTTC.

The sample holds a few counts of this clone. The CDR3 sequence: CASSPMGLNTGELFF. As DNA, the CDR3 is TGTGCCAGCAGTCCCATGGGACTAAACACCGGGGAGCTGTTTTTT. This rearrangement joins TRBV7-2 to TRBJ2-2; 7 bases fit TRBD2. The CDR3 runs 15 residues. Germline CDR1 is SGHTA and CDR2 is FQGNSA. Germline trimming cut 6 bases from V and 2 bases from J; bases unmatched to any gene: 6.

The chain uses TRBV11-3 and TRBJ2-7; D possibly corresponds to TRBD2 (5 bases). CDR3 length: 15 amino acids. Germline V gene lookup returns CDR1 SGHNT and CDR2 YENEEA. Trimming took 0 bases from V and 0 from J, leaving 9 bases between them. The CDR3 bases are TGTGCCAGCAGCTTAGATGGACTTCACTCCTACGAGCAGTACTTC. Encoded protein: CASSLDGLHSYEQYF.

Only one count was recorded for this clone. This chain joins TRBV11-1 and TRBJ1-1; D is unclear. CDR3 length equals 18 residues. The germline gives CDR1 SGHAT, CDR2 FQDESV (reference sequence). V was shortened by 4 bases and J by 5 bases, with 26 bases between the two germline ends. The CDR3 loop is CASSSRYLRGPMGTEAFF. In nucleotides, the CDR3 is TGTGCCAGCAGCTCCCGCTATCTCCGGGGTCCTATGGGAACTGAAGCTTTCTTT.

V is TRBV6-5 and J is TRBJ2-7, with D possibly called TRBD1 or TRBD2 (6 bases each). Germline V gives CDR1 MNHEY, CDR2 SVGAGI. The CDR3 extends over 14 amino acids. V lost 4 bases to trimming and J lost 2 bases, with 12 bases between them. The CDR3 DNA is TGTGCCAGCAGTTTAAAAGGGGGGCCCTACGAGCAGTACTTC. Translating gives CASSLKGGPYEQYF.

This chain connects TRBV30 to TRBJ2-3; the D is unclear. V shed 2 bases and J shed 1 base, with 7 bases lying between them. This CDR3 comprises 13 residues. Germline CDR1 and CDR2: GTSNPN and SVGIG (reference sequence). The CDR3 nucleotides are TGTGCCTGGAGTTATGGAGGCACAGATACGCAGTATTTT. Translation: CAWSYGGTDTQYF.

This clone was seen just once. The rearrangement links TRBV7-9 to TRBJ2-7; weak D call: TRBD2 (6 bases). There are 14 residues in the CDR3. Trimming took 5 bases from V and 6 from J, leaving 17 bases between them. CDR1 is SEHNR and CDR2 is FQNEAQ in the germline V gene (reference sequence). CDR3 amino acids: CASSVGRLVGEQYF. The CDR3 coding sequence is TGTGCCAGCAGCGTCGGACGACTAGTCGGCGAGCAGTACTTC. The full variable domain, with the rest looked up from reference TRBV7-9 and TRBJ2-7, is DTGVSQNPRHKITKRGQNVTFRCDPISEHNRLYWYRQTLGQGPEFLTYFQNEAQLEKSRLLSDRFSAERPKGSFSTLEIQRTEQGDSAMYLCASSVGRLVGEQYFGPGTRLTVT.

This clone has just one count. This chain links TRBV6-5 with TRBJ1-4, with D unclear. V lost 0 bases, J lost 0 bases, and 8 bases lay in between. This CDR3 region has 16 residues. Germline V lookup: CDR1 MNHEY, CDR2 SVGAGI. CDR3 nucleotide sequence: TGTGCCAGCAGTTACTCGATAAGTGCAACTAATGAAAAACTGTTTTTT. As protein: CASSYSISATNEKLFF.

The chain combines TRBV6-1 with TRBJ2-1; 9 positions match TRBD2. The V segment lost 4 bases and the J segment 6 bases; nucleotides outside the gene matches: 7. Germline CDR1 MNHNS, CDR2 SASEGT. The CDR3 extends over 15 amino acids. CDR3 region: CASSVSGSVSNEQFF. DNA of the CDR3: TGTGCCAGCAGTGTTAGCGGGAGCGTCTCCAATGAGCAGTTCTTC.

This chain uses TRBV7-9 with TRBJ1-4, with D hard to call. V lost 3 bases to trimming and J lost 4 bases, with 15 bases between them. The germline V gene encodes CDR1 SEHNR and CDR2 FQNEAQ (reference sequence). This CDR3 region has 16 residues. The DNA for the CDR3 is TGTGCCAGCAGCTTCTCCCTGGGGAGAATTAATGAAAAACTGTTTTTT. It codes for CASSFSLGRINEKLFF.

The genes are TRBV2 and TRBJ2-7; D perhaps matches TRBD1 (5 bases). V was cut by 2 bases and J by 7 bases, with 9 bases left in between. The length of the CDR3 is 12 residues. Germline CDR1 SNHLY, CDR2 FYNNEI. Written as DNA, the CDR3 is TGTGCCAGCAGTGAACTGGGGCAGGAGCAGTACTTC. Amino acid sequence: CASSELGQEQYF.

The chain employs TRBV7-2 and TRBJ1-1, with TRBD1 as a possible D gene (5 bases). The CDR3 has 13 amino acids. The germline gives CDR1 SGHTA, CDR2 FQGNSA. Trimming removed 0 bases at V and 5 bases at J, with 7 bases between. The CDR3 loop is CASSLARGTEAFF. In nucleotides, the CDR3 is TGTGCCAGCAGCTTAGCGCGGGGGACTGAAGCTTTCTTT.

The chain carries TRBV7-2 and TRBJ2-5, with TRBD2 matching 8 bases. Germline CDR1 and CDR2: SGHTA and FQGNSA. Trimming removed 4 bases from V and 7 bases from J; junction bases left unmatched: 8. This CDR3 is built from 14 residues. The CDR3 loop reads CASSSRGLGGTQYF. The CDR3 DNA reads as TGTGCCAGCAGCTCCCGGGGACTAGGCGGGACCCAGTACTTC.

This clone was seen a single time. The chain employs TRBV18 and TRBJ2-6, with D hard to call. The CDR3 covers 20 residues. Per germline, CDR1 KGHSH and CDR2 LQKENI. The V end lost 0 bases, the J end lost 0 bases, and 18 bases lay between the germline ends. CDR3 loop: CASSPPATAESSSGANVLTF. The CDR3, as DNA: TGTGCCAGCTCACCACCGGCTACGGCCGAGTCATCCTCTGGGGCCAACGTCCTGACTTTC.

This chain joins TRBV28 and TRBJ2-7; D may be TRBD2 (5 bases). Germline CDR1 reads MDHEN; CDR2 reads SYDVKM. The CDR3 totals 13 residues. V was trimmed by 2 bases and J by 3 bases, leaving 8 bases between them. The chain's CDR3 is CASSLDAGYEQYF. The CDR3 DNA is TGTGCCAGCAGTTTAGATGCGGGCTACGAGCAGTACTTC. Combining the CDR3 with reference TRBV28 and TRBJ2-7 gives the whole variable domain DVKVTQSSRYLVKRTGEKVFLECVQDMDHENMFWYRQDPGLGLRLIYFSYDVKMKEKGDIPEGYSVSREKKERFSLILESASTNQTSMYLCASSLDAGYEQYFGPGTRLTVT.

CDR3 protein: CAWSGMVNTEAFF. The CDR3 DNA reads TGTGCCTGGAGTGGGATGGTGAACACTGAAGCTTTCTTT. This rearrangement joins TRBV30 to TRBJ1-1; D is uncertain. V shed 1 base and J shed 0 bases, with 6 bases lying between them. The CDR3 extends over 13 amino acids. Germline V CDR1 and CDR2: GTSNPN, SVGIG (reference sequence).

The CDR3 bases are TGTGCCAGCTCACCACCGAAGGGACAGGGGAAAGAGACCCAGTACTTC. This encodes CASSPPKGQGKETQYF. This chain links TRBV18 with TRBJ2-5; TRBD1 aligns across 10 bases. Germline values: CDR1 KGHSH, CDR2 LQKENI. CDR3 length equals 16 residues. The V segment lost 0 bases and the J segment 3 bases; nucleotides outside the gene matches: 4. Full variable domain (missing parts from reference TRBV18 and TRBJ2-5): NAGVMQNPRHLVRRRGQEARLRCSPMKGHSHVYWYRQLPEEGLKFMVYLQKENIIDESGMPKERFSAEFPKEGPSILRIQQVVRGDSAAYFCASSPPKGQGKETQYFGPGTRLLVL.

The chain has TRBV7-9 and TRBJ2-1, with 7 bases identical to TRBD2. The junction had 8 bases not matched to a gene; V was cut back by 2 bases and J by 4 bases. The CDR3 has 16 amino acids. CDR1 is SEHNR, CDR2 FQNEAQ, per germline (reference sequence). CDR3 in DNA: TGTGCCAGCAGCTTAATCGTCCTAGCGGCATACAATGAGCAGTTCTTC. Protein: CASSLIVLAAYNEQFF. Complete variable domain (other parts from reference TRBV7-9 and TRBJ2-1): DTGVSQNPRHKITKRGQNVTFRCDPISEHNRLYWYRQTLGQGPEFLTYFQNEAQLEKSRLLSDRFSAERPKGSFSTLEIQRTEQGDSAMYLCASSLIVLAAYNEQFFGPGTRLTVL.

The rearrangement joins TRBV28 to TRBJ2-3; no firm D call. V was cut by 7 bases and J by 2 bases, with 16 bases left in between. The CDR3 totals 15 residues. CDR1 and CDR2 (germline): MDHEN, SYDVKM. The CDR3 protein is CASTKGGSFTDTQYF. The CDR3 DNA reads as TGTGCCAGCACAAAAGGTGGCAGTTTCACAGATACGCAGTATTTT.

This clone appeared once. The chain couples TRBV4-3 to TRBJ1-5, with D hard to call. Looked up from germline, CDR1 is LGHNA and CDR2 is YSLEER. With 0 bases removed from V and 2 bases from J, the gap between germline ends came to 5 bases. The CDR3 is 14 residues long. The CDR3 DNA reads TGCGCCAGCAGCCAAGAAGTGGGCAATCAGCCCCAGCATTTT. It is translated as CASSQEVGNQPQHF.

The chain uses TRBV11-2 and TRBJ1-4, with TRBD1 identical over 10 bases. The CDR3 extends over 15 amino acids. With V trimmed by 4 bases and J by 7 bases, 6 bases remained unmatched. Germline CDR1 is SGHAT and CDR2 is FQNNGV. CDR3: CASSSRQGASEKLFF. As DNA, the CDR3 is TGTGCCAGCAGCTCGCGACAGGGGGCGAGTGAAAAACTGTTTTTT.